The 11 T cell receptor beta chains in this list originate from one sample, sequenced in a study of human T cells and chemical hapten exposure. TCRdb re-derived calls from the RACE reads in MiXCR, one entry per CDR3 protein. The table shows fewer than 95,000 distinct CDR3 sequences, with about 10% occurring only once. The time point here: patch test 1, 2 weeks after DPC sensitization. Treatment of the sample: therapeutic diphenylcyclopropenone sensitization with weekly scalp DPC. The sequences come from whole blood, collected in connection with sensitization to the hapten diphenylcyclopropenone (DPC). Receptor source: a man aged 35 to 55 with alopecia areata. Some clones in this sample may be carry-over from other donors' samples.

This clonotype was detected many times. The chain is built from TRBV7-8 and TRBJ2-5; no reliable D call. The V gene's germline CDR1 is SGHVS and CDR2 FQNEAQ. V lost 5 bases and J 7 bases, leaving 14 bases between the germline ends. The CDR3 has 13 amino acids. This CDR3 reads CASSPPARGTQYF. CDR3 DNA: TGTGCCAGCAGCCCCCCGGCCCGCGGGACCCAGTACTTC.

In this sample, this clonotype turned up many times. The rearrangement links TRBV6-4 to TRBJ2-3; the match to TRBD1 covers 8 bases. Germline CDR1 reads MRHNA; CDR2 reads SNTAGT. The CDR3 consists of 15 residues. The junction had 7 bases not matched to a gene; V was cut back by 4 bases and J by 4 bases. The CDR3 region is CASSVRTGSSDTQYF. The CDR3 region has the DNA TGTGCCAGCAGTGTTAGGACAGGGTCGTCAGATACGCAGTATTTT.

A few counts support this clonotype. The chain combines TRBV7-2 with TRBJ2-7, with D unresolved. Trimming shortened V by 1 base and J by 2 bases, and 9 bases separated the two germline ends. Germline V lookup: CDR1 SGHTA, CDR2 FQGNSA. This CDR3 spans 14 amino acids. CDR3 sequence: CASSLVPGAYEQYF. The CDR3 DNA is TGTGCCAGCAGCTTAGTCCCCGGTGCCTACGAGCAGTACTTC.

There are a few counts of this clonotype. This chain uses TRBV20-1 with TRBJ2-5, with D maybe TRBD1 (6 bases). The germline V and J ends were trimmed by 0 bases and 9 bases, with 17 bases remaining between them. The CDR3 is 14 residues long. The germline gives CDR1 DFQATT, CDR2 SNEGSKA (reference sequence). The CDR3 nucleotides are TGCAGTGCTAGAGATGCCGTCTTAGAGGGGGCCCAGTACTTC. Translation gives CSARDAVLEGAQYF.

This clonotype has a handful of counts. The chain uses TRBV30 and TRBJ1-6, with D perhaps matching TRBD1 (6 bases). There are 13 residues in the CDR3. From germline, CDR1 is GTSNPN and CDR2 SVGIG (reference sequence). With 7 bases removed from V and 9 bases from J, the gap between germline ends came to 16 bases. In DNA, the CDR3 is TGTGCCTTGGAGGAACAGGGAGCTTCACCCCTCCACTTT. It translates to CALEEQGASPLHF. Filled out from reference TRBV30 and TRBJ1-6, the complete variable domain reads SQTIHQWPATLVQPVGSPLSLECTVEGTSNPNLYWYRQAAGRGLQLLFYSVGIGQISSEVPQNLSASRPQDRQFILSSKKLLLSDSGFYLCALEEQGASPLHFGNGTRLTVT.

This clonotype showed up just a few times. This chain uses TRBV6-2 or TRBV6-3 with TRBJ1-4, with TRBD1 as a possible D gene (6 bases). Trimming removed 2 bases at V and 5 bases at J, with 21 bases between. Germline CDR1 and CDR2: MNHEY and SVGEGT. The CDR3 loop spans 18 amino acids. The CDR3 sequence: CASSYLPTGTPRNEKLFF. The DNA for the CDR3 is TGTGCCAGCAGTTACCTACCGACAGGAACGCCTCGAAATGAAAAACTGTTTTTT.

The chain carries TRBV24-1 and TRBJ2-3; 9 nucleotides align to TRBD2. J was trimmed by 3 bases and V by 4 bases; bases with no gene match: 7. The CDR3 spans 16 residues. Germline-derived CDR1 and CDR2 are KGHDR and SFDVKD. CDR3 sequence: CATSDPPAGGTDTQYF. CDR3 coding DNA: TGTGCCACCAGTGACCCCCCGGCGGGAGGGACAGATACGCAGTATTTT.

This clonotype has just a few counts. This chain links TRBV19 with TRBJ2-3, with D perhaps TRBD1 (6 bases). CDR3 size: 13 residues. V was clipped by 7 bases and J by 4 bases, with 12 bases between them. Germline V gives CDR1 LNHDA, CDR2 SQIVND (reference sequence). In nucleotides, the CDR3 is TGTGCCAGTACGACAGGAGCGGCAGATACGCAGTATTTT. It is translated as CASTTGAADTQYF.

The chain employs TRBV20-1 and TRBJ1-1, with TRBD1 matching over 7 bases. With 6 bases clipped from V and 0 bases from J, the junction kept 4 bases outside the gene matches. Germline values: CDR1 DFQATT, CDR2 SNEGSKA (reference sequence). This CDR3 has 13 residues. CDR3 loop: CSAGQDLNTEAFF. CDR3 in DNA: TGCAGTGCAGGACAGGACCTGAACACTGAAGCTTTCTTT.

This clonotype appeared many times. The V call is TRBV4-3, the J call TRBJ2-2, with D perhaps TRBD2 (5 bases). Looked up from germline, CDR1 is LGHNA and CDR2 is YSLEER. V was shortened by 0 bases and J by 4 bases, with 9 bases between the two germline ends. The CDR3 is 15 residues long. This chain's CDR3 is CASSQDLRVTGELFF. The CDR3, as DNA: TGCGCCAGCAGCCAAGATTTGCGGGTCACCGGGGAGCTGTTTTTT.

This clonotype was detected only a few times. The chain employs TRBV6-2 or TRBV6-3 and TRBJ2-1; 9 bases agree with TRBD2. The germline gives CDR1 MNHEY, CDR2 SVGEGT. Trimming cost V 5 bases and J 12 bases; bases outside gene matches: 29. The CDR3 totals 20 residues. The CDR3: CASSPGPGHGTSFFLHGQFF. The CDR3 DNA reads TGTGCCAGCAGTCCAGGACCGGGACACGGGACTAGCTTTTTCCTCCATGGGCAGTTCTTC.